A single TCR beta chain is shown here with its context. Its antigen is still unknown. Sequencing targeted expressed TCRB transcripts, as all isolated RNA had been reverse transcribed. Method: immunoSEQ multiplex PCR; TCRdb's copy keeps in-frame clones and lacks some. The data show under 500,000 clones, around 30% seen once. The sample is drawn from a study of beta chain features in type 1 diabetes. Study conclusions and caveats: TCRB CDR3s from Type 1 diabetes patients were moderately but significantly shorter in all four CD4+ subsets.

Germline loops: CDR1 SEHNR, CDR2 FQNEAQ (reference sequence). V shed 1 base and J 9 bases; nucleotides not matched to a gene: 8. This CDR3 has 15 residues. The sequencing input was naive CD4+ T cells from blood. The clonotype originates from a man younger than 35 in good health. The chain has TRBV7-9 and TRBJ2-1, with TRBD1 matching over 8 bases. The CDR3 is CASSLGQGRNIEQFF. The CDR3, as DNA: TGTGCCAGCAGCTTAGGACAGGGGAGGAATATTGAGCAGTTCTTC.